This T cell receptor beta chain stems from a study of graft-versus-host responses after intestinal transplantation. Germline CDR1 MRHNA, CDR2 SNTAGT. The CDR3 totals 14 residues. Trimming left V 4 bases short and J 5 bases short, with 11 bases between. Some clones are missing from TCRdb's copy, which holds only in-frame ones; the method was immunoSEQ multiplex PCR. The table records 45,000 to 55,000 clones, just under 95% of them present only once. The V and J genes are TRBV6-4 and TRBJ1-4; D perhaps matches TRBD1 (5 bases). This sequence originates from a human patient who received an intestinal transplant, so some T cells may come from the graft donor. The specimen comprised PBMCs, sampled about 800 days after a first intestinal transplant, on the day of a second. The DNA for the CDR3 is TGTGCCAGCAGTGTGGGACCCGGGAATGAAAAACTGTTTTTT. This gives the protein CASSVGPGNEKLFF.